The subject of this entry is one TCR beta chain. The target antigen is unknown. This entry belongs to a study of T cell responses to AZD1222 COVID-19 vaccine. Study-wide context: Recipients boosted at about 4 weeks or about 12 weeks are pooled.

J was trimmed by 5 bases and V by 10 bases; bases with no gene match: 6. The CDR3 has 13 residues. From germline, CDR1 is LNHDA and CDR2 SQIVND (reference sequence). Study results and limitations: Scientists sampled the repertoires only once the peak T cell response had passed.

Measured with immunoSEQ multiplex PCR; TCRdb has only the in-frame clones, and not every one. Among some 200,000 clones listed, approximately 92% were seen once. V gene TRBV19 combines with J gene TRBJ1-5; 9 bases align to TRBD1. The sample in question was peripheral blood, obtained on day 0 of AZD1222 vaccination. The clonotype was recovered from an adult in good health. CDR3 nucleotides: TGTGCCACAGCAAGGGACAGGGATCAGCCCCAGCATTTT. Protein: CATARDRDQPQHF. The variable domain in full, with the rest retrieved from reference TRBV19 and TRBJ1-5, is DGGITQSPKYLFRKEGQNVTLSCEQNLNHDAMYWYRQDPGQGLRLIYYSQIVNDFQKGDIAEGYSVSREKKESFPLTVTSAQKNPTAFYLCATARDRDQPQHFGDGTRLSIL.